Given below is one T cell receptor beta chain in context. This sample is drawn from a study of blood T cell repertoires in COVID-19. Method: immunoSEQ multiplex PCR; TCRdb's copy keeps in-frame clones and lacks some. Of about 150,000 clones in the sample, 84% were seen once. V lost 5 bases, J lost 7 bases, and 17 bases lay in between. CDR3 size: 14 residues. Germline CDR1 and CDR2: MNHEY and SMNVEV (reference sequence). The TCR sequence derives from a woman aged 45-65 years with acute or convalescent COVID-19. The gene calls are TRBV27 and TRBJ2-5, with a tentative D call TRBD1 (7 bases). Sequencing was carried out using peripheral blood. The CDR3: CASSPQGGGVTQYF. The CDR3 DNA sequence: TGTGCCAGCAGTCCCCAGGGGGGAGGTGTGACCCAGTACTTC.